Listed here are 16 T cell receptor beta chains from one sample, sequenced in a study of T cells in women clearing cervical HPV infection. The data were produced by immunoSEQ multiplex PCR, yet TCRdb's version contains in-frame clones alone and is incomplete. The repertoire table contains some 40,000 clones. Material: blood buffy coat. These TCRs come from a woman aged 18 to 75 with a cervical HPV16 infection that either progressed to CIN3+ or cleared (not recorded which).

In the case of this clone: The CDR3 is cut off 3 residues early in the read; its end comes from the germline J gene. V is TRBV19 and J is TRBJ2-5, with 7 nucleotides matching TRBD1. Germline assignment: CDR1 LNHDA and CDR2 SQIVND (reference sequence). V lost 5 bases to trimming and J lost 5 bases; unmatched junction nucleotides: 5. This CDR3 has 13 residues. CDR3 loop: CASSVGGFETQYF. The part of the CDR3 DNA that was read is TGTGCCAGTAGTGTAGGGGGCTTCGAGACC.

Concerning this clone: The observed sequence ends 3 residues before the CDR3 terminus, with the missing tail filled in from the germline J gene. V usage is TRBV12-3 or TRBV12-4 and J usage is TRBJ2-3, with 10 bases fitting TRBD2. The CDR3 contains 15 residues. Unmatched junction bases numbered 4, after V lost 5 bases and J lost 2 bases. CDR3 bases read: TGTGCCAGCAGTCTGACTAGCGGGTTCACAGATACG. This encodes CASSLTSGFTDT. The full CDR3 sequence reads CASSLTSGFTDTQYF.

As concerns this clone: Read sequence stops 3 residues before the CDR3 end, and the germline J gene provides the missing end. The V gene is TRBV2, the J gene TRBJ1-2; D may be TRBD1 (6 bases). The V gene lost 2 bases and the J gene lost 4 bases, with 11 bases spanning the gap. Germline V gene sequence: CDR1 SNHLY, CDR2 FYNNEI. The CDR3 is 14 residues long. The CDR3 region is CASSERDNSYGYTF. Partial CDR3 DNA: TGTGCCAGCAGTGAAAGGGACAACAGCTATGGC.

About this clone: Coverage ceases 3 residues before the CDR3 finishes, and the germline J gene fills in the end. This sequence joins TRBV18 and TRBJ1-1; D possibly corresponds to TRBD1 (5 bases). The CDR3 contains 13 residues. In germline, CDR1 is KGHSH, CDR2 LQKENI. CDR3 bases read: TGTGCCAGCTCACCATTTGCAGGGCAAGAA. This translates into CASSPFAGQE. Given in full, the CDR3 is CASSPFAGQEAFF.

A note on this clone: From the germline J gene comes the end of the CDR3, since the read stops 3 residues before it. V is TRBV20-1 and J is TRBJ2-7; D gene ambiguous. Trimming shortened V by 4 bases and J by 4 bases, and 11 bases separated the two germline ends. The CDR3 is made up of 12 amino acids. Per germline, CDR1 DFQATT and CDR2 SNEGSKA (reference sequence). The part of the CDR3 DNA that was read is TGCAGTGCTACAGGTCTTGGGTACGAG. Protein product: CSATGLGYE. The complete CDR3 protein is CSATGLGYEQYF.

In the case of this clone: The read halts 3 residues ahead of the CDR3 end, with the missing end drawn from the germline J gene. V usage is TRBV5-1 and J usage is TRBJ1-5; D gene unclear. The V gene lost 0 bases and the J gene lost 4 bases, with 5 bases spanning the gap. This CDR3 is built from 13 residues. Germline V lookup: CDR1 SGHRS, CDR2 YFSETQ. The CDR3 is CASSLDQNQPQHF. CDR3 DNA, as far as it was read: TGCGCCAGCAGCTTGGACCAGAATCAGCCC.

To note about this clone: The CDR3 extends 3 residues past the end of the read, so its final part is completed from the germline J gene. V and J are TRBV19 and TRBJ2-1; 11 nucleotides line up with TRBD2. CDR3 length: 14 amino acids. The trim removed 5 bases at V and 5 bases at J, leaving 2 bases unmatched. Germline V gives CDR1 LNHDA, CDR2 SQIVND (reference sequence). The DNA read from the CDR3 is TGTGCCAGTAGTCTTAGCGGGGGGGACAATGAG. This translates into CASSLSGGDNE. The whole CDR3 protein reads CASSLSGGDNEQFF.

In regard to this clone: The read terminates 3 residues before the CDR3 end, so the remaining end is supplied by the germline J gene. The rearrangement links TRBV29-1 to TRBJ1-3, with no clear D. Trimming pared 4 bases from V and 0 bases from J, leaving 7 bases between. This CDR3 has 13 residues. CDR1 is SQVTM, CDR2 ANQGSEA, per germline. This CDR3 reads CSVGASSGNTIYF. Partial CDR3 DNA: TGCAGCGTTGGGGCGAGCTCTGGAAACACC.

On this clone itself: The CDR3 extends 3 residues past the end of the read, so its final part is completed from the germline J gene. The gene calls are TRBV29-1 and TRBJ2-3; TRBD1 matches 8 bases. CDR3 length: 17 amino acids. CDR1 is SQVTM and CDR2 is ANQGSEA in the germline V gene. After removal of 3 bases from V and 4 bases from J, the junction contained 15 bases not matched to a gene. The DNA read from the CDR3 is TGCAGCGTTGATGCCGGTGGGTCAGGGGGCGCCGCAGATACG. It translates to CSVDAGGSGGAADT. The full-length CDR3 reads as CSVDAGGSGGAADTQYF.

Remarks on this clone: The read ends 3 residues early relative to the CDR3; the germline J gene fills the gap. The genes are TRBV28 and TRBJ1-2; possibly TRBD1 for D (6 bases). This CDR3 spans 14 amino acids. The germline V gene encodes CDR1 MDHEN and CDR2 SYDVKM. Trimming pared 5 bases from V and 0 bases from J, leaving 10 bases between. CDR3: CASSGTPTNYGYTF. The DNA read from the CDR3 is TGTGCCAGCAGTGGGACACCCACTAACTATGGC.

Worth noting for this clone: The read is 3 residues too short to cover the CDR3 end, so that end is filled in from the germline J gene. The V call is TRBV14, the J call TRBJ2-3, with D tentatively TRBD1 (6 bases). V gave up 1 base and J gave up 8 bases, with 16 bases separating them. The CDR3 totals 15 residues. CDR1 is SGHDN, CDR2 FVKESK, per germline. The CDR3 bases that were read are TGTGCCAGCAGCCAAGTCACAGGGATCCTCGGTACG. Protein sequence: CASSQVTGILGT. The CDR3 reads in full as CASSQVTGILGTQYF.

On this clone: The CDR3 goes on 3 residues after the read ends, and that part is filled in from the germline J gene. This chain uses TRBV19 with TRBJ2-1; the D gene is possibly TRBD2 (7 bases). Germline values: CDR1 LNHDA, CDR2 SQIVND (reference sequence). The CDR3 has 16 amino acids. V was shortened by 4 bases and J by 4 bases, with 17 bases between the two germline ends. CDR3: CASSTLAGGLYNEQFF. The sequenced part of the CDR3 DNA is TGTGCCAGTAGTACCTTGGCCGGGGGGCTGTACAATGAG. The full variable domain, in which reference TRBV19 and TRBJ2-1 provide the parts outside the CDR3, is DGGITQSPKYLFRKEGQNVTLSCEQNLNHDAMYWYRQDPGQGLRLIYYSQIVNDFQKGDIAEGYSVSREKKESFPLTVTSAQKNPTAFYLCASSTLAGGLYNEQFFGPGTRLTVL.

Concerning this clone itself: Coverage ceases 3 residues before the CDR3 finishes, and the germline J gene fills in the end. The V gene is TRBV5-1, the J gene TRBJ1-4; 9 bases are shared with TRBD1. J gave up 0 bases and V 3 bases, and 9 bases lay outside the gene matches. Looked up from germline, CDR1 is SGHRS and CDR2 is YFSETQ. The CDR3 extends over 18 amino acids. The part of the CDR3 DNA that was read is TGCGCCAGCAGCTCGGGACAGGGCGGGGGTGCAACTAATGAAAAA. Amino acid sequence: CASSSGQGGGATNEK. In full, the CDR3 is CASSSGQGGGATNEKLFF.

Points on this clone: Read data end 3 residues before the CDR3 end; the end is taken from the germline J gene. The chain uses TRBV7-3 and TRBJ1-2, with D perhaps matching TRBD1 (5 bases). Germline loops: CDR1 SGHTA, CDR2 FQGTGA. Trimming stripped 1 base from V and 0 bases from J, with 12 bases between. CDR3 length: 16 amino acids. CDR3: CASSLIGRETNYGYTF. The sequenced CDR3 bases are TGTGCCAGCAGCTTAATCGGCAGGGAGACTAACTATGGC.

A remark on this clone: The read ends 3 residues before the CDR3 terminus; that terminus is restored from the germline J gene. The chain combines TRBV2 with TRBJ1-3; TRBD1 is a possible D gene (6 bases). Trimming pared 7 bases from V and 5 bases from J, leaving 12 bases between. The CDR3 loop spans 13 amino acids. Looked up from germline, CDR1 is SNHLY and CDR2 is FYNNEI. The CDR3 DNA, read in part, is TGTGCCAGCATCCCAGGACAGAGAAACACC. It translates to CASIPGQRNT. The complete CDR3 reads CASIPGQRNTIYF.

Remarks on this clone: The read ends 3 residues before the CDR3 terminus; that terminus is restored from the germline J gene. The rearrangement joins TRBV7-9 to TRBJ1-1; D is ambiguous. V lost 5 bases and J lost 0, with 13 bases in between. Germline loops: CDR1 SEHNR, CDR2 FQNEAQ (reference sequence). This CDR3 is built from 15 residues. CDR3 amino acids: CASSRRSSMNTEAFF. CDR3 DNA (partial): TGTGCCAGCAGCCGGAGGAGTAGCATGAACACTGAA.